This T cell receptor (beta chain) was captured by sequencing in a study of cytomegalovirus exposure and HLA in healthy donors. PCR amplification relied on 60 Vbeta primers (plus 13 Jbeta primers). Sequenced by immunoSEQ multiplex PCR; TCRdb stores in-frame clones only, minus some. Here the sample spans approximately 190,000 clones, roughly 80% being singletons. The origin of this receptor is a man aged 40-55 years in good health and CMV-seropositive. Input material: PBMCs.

The CDR3 bases are TGTGCCAGCAGGAGCGGGGGGCTCCCCAATGAGCAGTTCTTC. Translation: CASRSGGLPNEQFF. The genes are TRBV28 and TRBJ2-1; 9 nucleotides align to TRBD2. Looked up from germline, CDR1 is MDHEN and CDR2 is SYDVKM. With 6 bases clipped from V and 6 bases from J, the junction kept 6 bases outside the gene matches. This CDR3 is 14 amino acids long.